The 21 T cell receptor beta chains listed next were all sequenced from one sample in a study of early T cells in non-severe SARS-CoV-2 infection. Via MiXCR, TCRdb re-called the 5' RACE reads, giving one row per CDR3 protein. Of roughly 64,000 distinct CDR3 sequences in the sample, almost 9% are singletons; the top ten hold 13%. The sample in question was whole blood, obtained at baseline. The receptors stem from an adult who was a healthcare worker with PCR-confirmed SARS-CoV-2 infection or an uninfected control (not recorded which).

This clonotype has more than one count but fewer than ten. The gene calls are TRBV7-2 and TRBJ1-2; 7 nucleotides line up with TRBD1. Germline CDR1 SGHTA, CDR2 FQGNSA. J lost 3 bases, V lost 5 bases, and 6 bases had no gene match. The CDR3 is 14 amino acids. For the CDR3, the DNA is TGTGCCAGCAGCCCCCGTACAGGGGACTATGGCTACACCTTC. Residues: CASSPRTGDYGYTF.

This clonotype came up a few times. The J gene is TRBJ2-3, the V gene TRBV6-6; 8 bases are a match to TRBD1. CDR1 MNHNY and CDR2 SVGAGI come from the germline V gene (reference sequence). CDR3 length: 16 residues. With 6 bases clipped from V and 1 base from J, the junction kept 9 bases outside the gene matches. This chain's CDR3 is CASSPLRTGRTDTQYF. CDR3 coding DNA: TGTGCCAGCAGCCCCCTTCGGACAGGGCGCACAGATACGCAGTATTTT.

The chain joins TRBV20-1 to TRBJ2-7, with TRBD2 matching over 7 bases. CDR3 length equals 12 residues. Germline V gives CDR1 DFQATT, CDR2 SNEGSKA (reference sequence). J lost 5 bases, V lost 2 bases, and 3 bases had no gene match. The CDR3: CSARSGGNEQYF. The CDR3 DNA reads TGCAGTGCTAGATCCGGGGGGAACGAGCAGTACTTC.

The genes are TRBV4-1 and TRBJ1-1; no clear D gene. The CDR3 has 15 amino acids. From germline, CDR1 is MGHRA and CDR2 YSYEKL. V gave up 0 bases and J gave up 7 bases, with 15 bases separating them. CDR3 in amino acids: CASSQETVLGGEAFF. The CDR3, as DNA: TGCGCCAGCAGCCAAGAGACGGTTTTGGGCGGTGAAGCTTTCTTT.

This rearrangement joins TRBV20-1 to TRBJ2-7, with 9 bases matching TRBD1. V lost 6 bases and J lost 6; bases outside the gene matches: 12. The CDR3 consists of 14 residues. The germline CDR1 and CDR2 sequences are DFQATT and SNEGSKA (reference sequence). The CDR3 nucleotides are TGCAGTGCCTTCGGGGGGACAGGGAACTTCGAGCAGTACTTC. Translating it yields CSAFGGTGNFEQYF.

This clonotype has just a few counts. The rearrangement links TRBV19 to TRBJ2-5; 9 positions match TRBD2. Germline values: CDR1 LNHDA, CDR2 SQIVND (reference sequence). The trim removed 8 bases at V and 2 bases at J, leaving 3 bases unmatched. The CDR3 is 13 residues long. The CDR3 bases are TGTGCCAGTTCGACTAGCGGACAAGAGACCCAGTACTTC. Translating it yields CASSTSGQETQYF.

This clonotype was picked up many times. The V gene is TRBV19, the J gene TRBJ2-5; D remains unclear. Trimming took off 6 bases at V and 4 bases at J, with 12 bases between the two ends. The CDR3 consists of 13 residues. Germline V lookup: CDR1 LNHDA, CDR2 SQIVND (reference sequence). The CDR3, as DNA: TGTGCCAGTAGACGTGGGAACGGAGAGACCCAGTACTTC. Protein: CASRRGNGETQYF.

This clonotype was seen only a few times. The J gene is TRBJ1-4, the V gene TRBV12-3 or TRBV12-4; tentatively, D is TRBD1 (5 bases). Trimming stripped 6 bases from V and 8 bases from J, with 13 bases between. The CDR3 extends over 13 amino acids. The CDR3 reads CASSRDSYEKLFF. CDR3 DNA sequence: TGTGCCAGCAGCCGGGACTCCTACGAAAAACTGTTTTTT.

The chain carries TRBV20-1 and TRBJ2-7, with a tentative D call TRBD2 (6 bases). V lost 6 bases and J 6 bases, leaving 21 bases between the germline ends. The CDR3 covers 14 residues. In germline, CDR1 is DFQATT, CDR2 SNEGSKA (reference sequence). In DNA, the CDR3 is TGCAGTGCCACCCATAGCGGTGGGTTTGGCGAGCAGTACTTC. Protein sequence: CSATHSGGFGEQYF.

V and J are TRBV11-2 and TRBJ2-3; the D gene could be TRBD1 or TRBD2 (5 bases each). Between the trimmed V and J ends, which lost 5 bases and 4 bases, there was a span of 19 bases. The CDR3 contains 16 residues. Germline CDR1 is SGHAT and CDR2 is FQNNGV. CDR3 nucleotide sequence: TGTGCCAGCAGCCGCTGGGACCTTCAGGCACCAGATACGCAGTATTTT. It codes for CASSRWDLQAPDTQYF.

At least ten counts were recorded for this clonotype. The genes are TRBV20-1 and TRBJ1-5; D not certain. Trimming shortened V by 5 bases and J by 2 bases, and 13 bases separated the two germline ends. The CDR3 consists of 14 residues. CDR1 is DFQATT, CDR2 SNEGSKA, per germline (reference sequence). The CDR3 region is CSAEQDGGNQPQHF. The CDR3 DNA follows: TGCAGTGCTGAACAAGATGGGGGCAATCAGCCCCAGCATTTT.

Only a few counts were recorded for this clonotype. This rearrangement joins TRBV27 to TRBJ1-4; D is undetermined. The CDR3 contains 13 residues. V lost 3 bases to trimming and J lost 4 bases, with 6 bases between them. CDR1 and CDR2 from the germline V gene are MNHEY and SMNVEV (reference sequence). The CDR3 nucleotides read TGTGCCAGCAGTTTCTCGGGTAATGAAAAACTGTTTTTT. This gives the protein CASSFSGNEKLFF.

This clonotype was counted a few times. This chain uses TRBV7-2 with TRBJ2-7, with 8 bases matching TRBD1. After removal of 1 base from V and 5 bases from J, the junction contained 4 bases not matched to a gene. Per the germline V gene, CDR1 is SGHTA and CDR2 is FQGNSA. The CDR3 loop spans 14 amino acids. CDR3 sequence: CASSLGTGRNEQYF. The CDR3 DNA reads as TGTGCCAGCAGCTTAGGGACAGGGAGGAACGAGCAGTACTTC.

This clonotype was counted a few times. V and J are TRBV29-1 and TRBJ1-6; weak D call: TRBD1 (6 bases). Deletions cut 6 bases from V and 6 bases from J, with 15 bases between. CDR3 length: 14 residues. Per the germline V gene, CDR1 is SQVTM and CDR2 is ANQGSEA. The CDR3: CSVRQTGFNSPLHF. CDR3 coding DNA: TGCAGCGTCAGACAAACAGGGTTTAATTCACCCCTCCACTTT.

This clonotype occurred many times. The chain recombines TRBV12-3 or TRBV12-4 with TRBJ2-1; unclear D gene. The CDR3 length is 11 residues. V lost 5 bases and J lost 3, with 2 bases in between. CDR3 coding DNA: TGTGCCAGCAGTCTCTACAATGAGCAGTTCTTC. Translated: CASSLYNEQFF.

The chain uses TRBV27 and TRBJ2-2; D perhaps matches TRBD1 (5 bases). V was clipped by 2 bases and J by 6 bases, with 13 bases between them. The CDR3 spans 15 residues. The germline V gene encodes CDR1 MNHEY and CDR2 SMNVEV (reference sequence). The CDR3 reads CASSLSSWGPGELFF. CDR3 coding DNA: TGTGCCAGCAGTTTAAGTTCTTGGGGCCCCGGGGAGCTGTTTTTT.

The chain uses TRBV20-1 and TRBJ2-3; 7 nucleotides align to TRBD2. The CDR3 consists of 13 residues. V shed 5 bases and J 6 bases; nucleotides not matched to a gene: 8. Per the germline V gene, CDR1 is DFQATT and CDR2 is SNEGSKA (reference sequence). CDR3 residues: CSAGRSGMDTQYF. The CDR3 DNA sequence: TGCAGTGCTGGACGCAGCGGGATGGATACGCAGTATTTT.

V and J are TRBV20-1 and TRBJ2-3; 13 bases line up with TRBD2. CDR1 and CDR2 (germline): DFQATT, SNEGSKA (reference sequence). With V trimmed by 1 base and J by 2 bases, 6 bases remained unmatched. This CDR3 has 17 amino acids. In nucleotides, the CDR3 is TGCAGTGCTAGAGCCGCACTAGCGGGAGGGATCACAGATACGCAGTATTTT. This encodes CSARAALAGGITDTQYF.

This clonotype was recorded at least ten times. The chain employs TRBV5-1 and TRBJ1-1; D gene ambiguous. This CDR3 is built from 14 residues. Germline lookup yields CDR1 SGHRS and CDR2 YFSETQ. Trimming pared 1 base from V and 1 base from J, leaving 8 bases between. CDR3 coding DNA: TGCGCCAGCAGCTTGAGTCGGCCGAACACTGAAGCTTTCTTT. This codes for CASSLSRPNTEAFF.

The chain recombines TRBV11-2 with TRBJ2-3; D is possibly TRBD1 (5 bases). Per the germline V gene, CDR1 is SGHAT and CDR2 is FQNNGV. V was clipped by 1 base and J by 6 bases, with 20 bases between them. The CDR3 contains 17 residues. This chain's CDR3 is CASSLGSPGRERDTQYF. As DNA, the CDR3 is TGTGCCAGCAGCTTAGGATCCCCGGGCAGGGAACGGGATACGCAGTATTTT.

This clonotype was detected a few times. The CDR3: CASSQEYGNTIYF. The CDR3 nucleotides read TGTGCCAGCAGCCAGGAGTACGGAAACACCATATATTTT. The chain couples TRBV2 to TRBJ1-3; the D is unclear. This CDR3 comprises 13 residues. V was trimmed by 6 bases and J by 4 bases, leaving 10 bases between them. Germline lookup yields CDR1 SNHLY and CDR2 FYNNEI.